One sample yielded the 15 T cell receptor beta chains listed below, sequenced in a study of blood T cell repertoires in COVID-19. The method was immunoSEQ multiplex PCR; TCRdb's version includes in-frame clones alone and lacks a portion of them. The sample shows about 250,000 clones, roughly 91% of them seen only once. Sequencing was performed on peripheral blood. Receptor source: a woman aged 35 to 49 who had recovered from COVID-19.

The CDR3 sequence: CASSQDGTGVNYGYTF. The CDR3 coding sequence is TGCGCCAGCAGCCAAGACGGGACAGGAGTAAACTATGGCTACACCTTC. The rearrangement links TRBV4-3 to TRBJ1-2; 8 bases map to TRBD1. CDR3 length: 16 residues. V dropped 0 bases and J dropped 2; count of bases not matched to a gene: 5. Germline loops: CDR1 LGHNA, CDR2 YSLEER.

The chain uses TRBV28 and TRBJ1-4, with D possibly matching TRBD1 (5 bases). Germline-derived CDR1 and CDR2 are MDHEN and SYDVKM. V was pared by 7 bases and J by 12 bases, with 15 bases between. This CDR3 region has 12 residues. The CDR3 reads CASMGGVSELFF. CDR3 sequence (DNA): TGTGCCAGCATGGGAGGGGTAAGCGAACTGTTTTTT.

This clone was observed a single time. CDR3 nucleotides: TGTGCCAGCAGTTCCCCGGGACAGGGGGTTCGCAGGGAGCAGTTCTTC. Translating gives CASSSPGQGVRREQFF. V gene TRBV28 combines with J gene TRBJ2-1; 11 nucleotides agree with TRBD1. V shed 4 bases and J 10 bases; nucleotides not matched to a gene: 12. The length of the CDR3 is 16 residues. CDR1 and CDR2 from the germline V gene are MDHEN and SYDVKM.

The chain recombines TRBV5-1 with TRBJ1-1; TRBD1 aligns across 7 bases. The germline gives CDR1 SGHRS, CDR2 YFSETQ. V was pared by 4 bases and J by 8 bases, with 14 bases of the junction left unmatched. There are 15 residues in the CDR3. The CDR3: CASSPGQAWAPEAFF. CDR3 DNA sequence: TGCGCCAGCAGCCCAGGACAGGCCTGGGCACCCGAAGCTTTCTTT.

The V gene is TRBV27, the J gene TRBJ2-1, with 8 nucleotides matching TRBD2. Trimming at V came to 3 bases and at J to 0 bases, leaving 4 bases not matched to a gene. The germline CDR1 and CDR2 sequences are MNHEY and SMNVEV (reference sequence). The CDR3 totals 16 residues. The DNA of the CDR3 is TGTGCCAGCAGTTTTTTTGGGACTAGCTCCTACAATGAGCAGTTCTTC. This translates into CASSFFGTSSYNEQFF.

This clone came up a few times. The rearrangement joins TRBV27 to TRBJ1-2, with D perhaps TRBD1 (6 bases). The CDR3 extends over 12 amino acids. Germline CDR1 reads MNHEY; CDR2 reads SMNVEV (reference sequence). The V gene lost 10 bases and the J gene lost 2 bases, with 11 bases spanning the gap. CDR3: CANLTGNYGYTF. CDR3 sequence (DNA): TGTGCCAACCTAACAGGGAACTATGGCTACACCTTC.

J is TRBJ1-2 and V is TRBV5-1, with a tentative D call TRBD1 (6 bases). The germline CDR1 and CDR2 sequences are SGHRS and YFSETQ. V was trimmed by 8 bases and J by 4 bases, leaving 18 bases between them. The CDR3 length is 14 residues. The CDR3 sequence: CASCPDRPPYGYTF. CDR3 DNA: TGCGCCAGTTGCCCCGACAGGCCCCCCTATGGCTACACCTTC.

V gene TRBV11-2 combines with J gene TRBJ2-5; the match to TRBD1 covers 8 bases. The CDR3 contains 15 residues. The V and J ends lost 5 bases and 4 bases, in that order; junction bases with no gene match: 9. CDR1 SGHAT and CDR2 FQNNGV come from the germline V gene. The DNA for the CDR3 is TGTGCCAGCAGCGCCGGACAGGGCCGGATAGAGACCCAGTACTTC. It encodes CASSAGQGRIETQYF. The full variable domain, in which reference TRBV11-2 and TRBJ2-5 provide the parts outside the CDR3, is EAGVAQSPRYKIIEKRQSVAFWCNPISGHATLYWYQQILGQGPKLLIQFQNNGVVDDSQLPKDRFSAERLKGVDSTLKIQPAKLEDSAVYLCASSAGQGRIETQYFGPGTRLLVL.

The genes are TRBV21-1 and TRBJ2-3; the table gives TRBD1 as D, unverified against the DNA. TRBV21-1 is termed a pseudogene. This CDR3 spans 16 amino acids. CDR3 region: CASSKVGRAPTDTQYF. DNA for the CDR3: TGTGCCAGCAGCAAAGTGGGCAGGGCCCCCACAGATACGCAGTATTTT.

This clone was counted only a few times. The chain joins TRBV19 to TRBJ1-3, with D possibly TRBD1 on 6 matching bases. Germline V gene data show CDR1 as LNHDA and CDR2 as SQIVND (reference sequence). V was cut by 8 bases and J by 0 bases, with 11 bases left in between. The CDR3 contains 14 residues. The CDR3 sequence: CASAQGSSGNTIYF. As DNA, the CDR3 is TGTGCCAGTGCACAGGGTTCCTCTGGAAACACCATATATTTT.

The gene calls are TRBV29-1 and TRBJ1-1, with D perhaps matching TRBD1 (6 bases). The V end lost 7 bases, the J end lost 1 base, and 10 bases lay between the germline ends. Germline assignment: CDR1 SQVTM and CDR2 ANQGSEA. The CDR3 is 12 amino acids. CDR3 bases: TGCAGCGGCAGGGGCCCGAACACTGAAGCTTTCTTT. It translates to CSGRGPNTEAFF.

The genes are TRBV7-3 and TRBJ2-7, with D possibly TRBD2 on 6 matching bases. V was clipped by 5 bases and J by 2 bases, with 13 bases between them. The length of the CDR3 is 14 residues. Germline assignment: CDR1 SGHTA and CDR2 FQGTGA. As DNA, the CDR3 is TGTGCCAGCAGCCCGCGGGGCCAGACCTACGAGCAGTACTTC. Amino acids: CASSPRGQTYEQYF.

The chain joins TRBV28 to TRBJ1-3; 7 bases agree with TRBD1. From germline, CDR1 is MDHEN and CDR2 SYDVKM. Germline trimming cut 2 bases from V and 6 bases from J; bases unmatched to any gene: 4. The CDR3 spans 14 residues. CDR3 nucleotide sequence: TGTGCCAGCAGTTTAGCACAGGGGATAAACACCATATATTTT. This codes for CASSLAQGINTIYF.

V is TRBV9 and J is TRBJ1-3, with TRBD1 identical over 7 bases. The CDR3 is 16 amino acids. The trim removed 1 base at V and 2 bases at J, leaving 6 bases unmatched. Germline CDR1 SGDLS, CDR2 YYNGEE. Written as DNA, the CDR3 is TGTGCCAGCAGCGTAAAGGGGGCAGGGGCTGGAAACACCATATATTTT. It codes for CASSVKGAGAGNTIYF.

The J gene is TRBJ2-7, the V gene TRBV6-2 or TRBV6-3, with a tentative D call TRBD2 (6 bases). This CDR3 contains 13 residues. V gave up 4 bases and J gave up 9 bases, with 16 bases separating them. CDR1 is MNHEY and CDR2 is SVGEGT in the germline V gene. The CDR3 DNA is TGTGCCAGCAGTTTGGAGGGGTTCGGCGGGCAGTACTTC. Translated, it gives CASSLEGFGGQYF.